These T cell receptor beta chains were read from a single sample in a study of T cell repertoires in cytomegalovirus infection. Using its own MiXCR run on the reads, TCRdb lists one record per CDR3 protein. The sample has around 630,000 distinct CDR3 sequences; 20% to 25% are singletons. Sequencing was carried out using CD8+ T cells from PBMCs. The source is a human donor in good health (CMV status not recorded). Some clones in this sample may be carry-over from other donors' samples. CDR3s include the opening cysteine and the closing phenylalanine or tryptophan. The D gene is left open where the match is weak. Expanded clones get a size class; other rows say once, few or many, or leave the size out.

D	V	size	J	CDR3	DNA
TRBD2	TRBV7-2	.	TRBJ2-5	CASSPSGTSGETQYF	TGTGCCAGCAGCCCTTCCGGGACTAGCGGGGAGACCCAGTACTTC
.	TRBV2	few	TRBJ2-5	CASSEEGRETQYF	TGTGCCAGCAGTGAAGAGGGCCGGGAGACCCAGTACTTC
TRBD1	TRBV10-1	.	TRBJ1-4	CASSEQGNEKLFF	TGCGCCAGCAGTGAACAGGGGAATGAAAAACTGTTTTTT
.	TRBV7-9	few	TRBJ1-5	CASSLEGGPNNQPQHF	TGTGCCAGCAGCTTAGAAGGAGGGCCGAACAATCAGCCCCAGCATTTT
.	TRBV7-2	many	TRBJ2-1	CASSLSEGNYNEQFF	TGTGCCAGCAGCTTATCTGAGGGGAACTACAATGAGCAGTTCTTC
TRBD2	TRBV28	few	TRBJ2-1	CASSFLGGAGNEQFF	TGTGCCAGCAGCTTCCTCGGGGGGGCCGGGAATGAGCAGTTCTTC
TRBD1	TRBV28	few	TRBJ1-1	CASRTGGANTEAFF	TGTGCCAGCAGGACAGGGGGCGCGAACACTGAAGCTTTCTTT
.	TRBV7-9	many	TRBJ2-2	CASSLGQITGELFF	TGTGCCAGCAGCTTAGGACAGATCACCGGGGAGCTGTTTTTT
TRBD1	TRBV27	few	TRBJ2-2	CASSKGASTGELFF	TGTGCCAGCAGCAAGGGGGCAAGCACCGGGGAGCTGTTTTTT
.	TRBV29-1	few	TRBJ1-2	CSAPGWLDGYTF	TGCAGCGCCCCGGGTTGGCTTGATGGCTACACCTTC
TRBD2	TRBV29-1	few	TRBJ2-1	CSVEGTSRNEQFF	TGCAGCGTTGAAGGGACTAGTCGCAATGAGCAGTTCTTC
.	TRBV9	.	TRBJ1-2	CASSVGSQGHPTGFRSYTF	TGTGCCAGCAGCGTAGGGTCGCAGGGCCACCCCACAGGGTTTCGTAGCTACACCTTC
.	TRBV12-3/TRBV12-4	.	TRBJ1-1	CASSFLGDLGRGRTEAFF	TGTGCCAGCAGTTTCTTGGGCGACTTAGGGAGGGGGAGGACTGAAGCTTTCTTT
TRBD2	TRBV28	many	TRBJ2-3	CASTAGGGATDTQYF	TGTGCCAGCACGGCGGGAGGCGGGGCGACAGATACGCAGTATTTT
TRBD1	TRBV25-1	.	TRBJ2-1	CTSSLGQGFNEQFF	TGTACCAGCAGTTTGGGACAGGGGTTTAATGAGCAGTTCTTC
.	TRBV9	.	TRBJ2-5	CASSGSASLGETQYF	TGTGCCAGCAGCGGGAGCGCTTCATTAGGAGAGACCCAGTACTTC
.	TRBV6-6	once	TRBJ2-2	CASSYSPAPNTGELFF	TGTGCCAGCAGTTACTCCCCAGCCCCGAACACCGGGGAGCTGTTTTTT
.	TRBV6-6	.	TRBJ2-1	CASSQPVNEQFF	TGTGCCAGCAGTCAACCGGTGAATGAGCAGTTCTTC
.	TRBV12-3/TRBV12-4	.	TRBJ2-3	CASTYNGLYTDTQYF	TGTGCCAGCACCTATAATGGACTCTACACAGATACGCAGTATTTT
.	TRBV6-2/TRBV6-3	many	TRBJ1-1	CASSYSVRGTEAFF	TGTGCCAGCAGTTACTCGGTCAGGGGAACTGAAGCTTTCTTT
TRBD1	TRBV5-1	.	TRBJ1-1	CASSLGQGGAFF	TGCGCCAGCAGCTTGGGACAGGGCGGAGCTTTCTTT
TRBD1	TRBV28	many	TRBJ1-3	CASSPGTGGNTIYF	TGTGCCAGCAGTCCCGGGACAGGGGGCAACACCATATATTTT
.	TRBV7-8	many	TRBJ2-3	CASSLKDTQYF	TGTGCCAGCAGCTTAAAGGATACGCAGTATTTT
TRBD2	TRBV10-3	many	TRBJ2-3	CATYSGGAGDTQYF	TGTGCCACCTATAGCGGGGGGGCTGGAGATACGCAGTATTTT
.	TRBV7-8	many	TRBJ2-1	CASSSDMSSYNEQFF	TGTGCCAGCAGCTCCGATATGAGCTCCTACAATGAGCAGTTCTTC
TRBD2	TRBV24-1	.	TRBJ2-3	CATSDLTPAGYNTDTQYF	TGTGCCACCAGTGACCTCACCCCAGCGGGGTATAACACAGATACGCAGTATTTT
.	TRBV5-1	few	TRBJ2-3	CASSLDPLGGPGDDTQYF	TGCGCCAGCAGCTTGGACCCCCTGGGGGGGCCGGGGGATGATACGCAGTATTTT
.	TRBV7-9	few	TRBJ1-5	CASSEGTSGGGNQPQHF	TGTGCCAGCAGCGAAGGGACATCAGGAGGAGGGAATCAGCCCCAGCATTTT
TRBD2	TRBV18	few	TRBJ2-1	CASSHPTSGDNEQFF	TGTGCCAGCTCCCACCCTACTAGCGGGGACAATGAGCAGTTCTTC
TRBD1	TRBV6-1	.	TRBJ2-6	CASSDPGTGGLGANVLTF	TGTGCCAGCAGTGACCCAGGGACAGGGGGCCTTGGGGCCAACGTCCTGACTTTC
.	TRBV6-5	.	TRBJ2-2	CASSYSLRGAYTGELFF	TGTGCCAGCAGTTACTCCCTCCGGGGGGCCTACACCGGGGAGCTGTTTTTT
.	TRBV7-7	many	TRBJ2-1	CASSSGASSYNEQFF	TGTGCTAGCAGCTCAGGGGCCAGCTCCTACAATGAGCAGTTCTTC
TRBD1	TRBV7-9	.	TRBJ2-7	CASSAGQGHSYEQYF	TGTGCCAGCAGCGCTGGACAGGGGCACTCCTACGAGCAGTACTTC
.	TRBV7-6	many	TRBJ1-2	CASRRSARYGYTF	TGTGCCAGCAGGCGGAGCGCCCGGTATGGCTACACCTTC
TRBD1	TRBV7-9	many	TRBJ1-1	CASSSNPGQGFSGEAFF	TGTGCCAGCAGCTCCAACCCGGGACAGGGATTTTCGGGTGAAGCTTTCTTT
.	TRBV2	.	TRBJ2-1	CASPPPPGRANEQFF	TGTGCCAGCCCGCCCCCTCCAGGGCGTGCAAATGAGCAGTTCTTC
.	TRBV7-6	few	TRBJ2-3	CASSSRPGDTQYF	TGTGCCAGCAGCTCCCGGCCCGGAGATACGCAGTATTTT
TRBD1	TRBV7-6	few	TRBJ2-5	CASIWDSATETQYF	TGTGCCAGCATATGGGACAGCGCAACGGAGACCCAGTACTTC
TRBD1	TRBV14	.	TRBJ1-1	CASSRDLRTGTEAFF	TGTGCCAGCAGCCGAGATTTGAGGACAGGAACTGAAGCTTTCTTT
TRBD1	TRBV6-4	.	TRBJ1-1	CASSGTGEHEAFF	TGTGCCAGCAGTGGTACAGGGGAACATGAAGCTTTCTTT
TRBD2	TRBV20-1	.	TRBJ2-3	CSARRRGNTQYF	TGCAGTGCTCGACGGCGGGGGAATACGCAGTATTTT
.	TRBV7-6	many	TRBJ1-4	CASSEEVTNEKLFF	TGTGCCAGCAGCGAAGAAGTAACTAATGAAAAACTGTTTTTT
TRBD2	TRBV10-3	.	TRBJ2-4	CAISESGGHIQYF	TGTGCCATCAGTGAATCGGGGGGACACATTCAGTACTTC
TRBD1	TRBV12-3/TRBV12-4	many	TRBJ2-3	CASSWGQSTDTQYF	TGTGCCAGCAGCTGGGGACAGAGCACAGATACGCAGTATTTT
TRBD2	TRBV20-1	.	TRBJ2-5	CSADSTSGETQYF	TGCAGTGCGGATTCGACTAGCGGAGAGACCCAGTACTTC
TRBD2	TRBV6-2/TRBV6-3	.	TRBJ2-3	CASSYYGTSGGAADMQYF	TGTGCCAGCAGTTACTACGGGACTAGCGGGGGGGCCGCAGATATGCAGTATTTT
.	TRBV14	.	TRBJ1-1	CASSRWDALNTEAFF	TGTGCCAGCAGCCGATGGGACGCCTTGAACACTGAAGCTTTCTTT
TRBD1	TRBV11-2	.	TRBJ2-3	CASSFGTGDHTDTQYF	TGTGCCAGCAGCTTCGGGACAGGCGATCATACAGATACGCAGTATTTT
TRBD1	TRBV5-4	few	TRBJ1-1	CASSRTGSDEAFF	TGTGCCAGCAGCCGGACAGGGAGTGATGAAGCTTTCTTT
TRBD1	TRBV4-1	.	TRBJ2-1	CASSQVGQGYYNEQFF	TGCGCCAGCAGCCAAGTCGGACAGGGTTACTACAATGAGCAGTTCTTC
.	TRBV19	few	TRBJ2-1	CASSIVGALSSYNEQFF	TGTGCCAGTAGTATAGTAGGCGCACTGAGCTCCTACAATGAGCAGTTCTTC
.	TRBV12-3/TRBV12-4	.	TRBJ1-2	CASSSTQGNYGYTF	TGTGCCAGCAGTTCCACCCAGGGCAACTATGGCTACACCTTC
.	TRBV7-6	many	TRBJ2-7	CASSWPSEEQYF	TGTGCCAGCAGCTGGCCCTCCGAGGAGCAGTACTTC